Each of the 28 T cell receptor beta chains below was sequenced from the same sample in a study of T cell clonotyping in hematopoietic cell transplantation. Method: immunoSEQ multiplex PCR; TCRdb's copy keeps in-frame clones and lacks some. Of under 14,000 clones in the sample, around 90% were seen once. Sample: PBMCs, taken 180 days after allogeneic stem cell transplant. The origin of the receptors is a male patient aged 55-69 years who had an allogeneic stem cell transplant from an unrelated donor, so the T cells may come from the graft donor. Some clones in this sample may be carry-over from other donors' samples.

The chain employs TRBV5-1 and TRBJ1-3, with 8 nucleotides matching TRBD1. This CDR3 is 18 amino acids long. V dropped 4 bases and J dropped 0; count of bases not matched to a gene: 12. Germline V CDR1 and CDR2: SGHRS, YFSETQ. This CDR3 is CASSPSPGQELSGNTIYF. The CDR3 nucleotides are TGCGCCAGCAGCCCCAGTCCGGGACAGGAACTCTCTGGAAACACCATATATTTT.

This chain connects TRBV5-1 to TRBJ2-1; 9 bases fit TRBD1. The CDR3 runs to 15 residues. The J segment lost 2 bases and the V segment lost 4 bases, leaving 4 bases of the junction unmatched. Germline CDR1 SGHRS, CDR2 YFSETQ. DNA for the CDR3: TGCGCCAGCAGCCCGGGACAGGGAACCTACAATGAGCAGTTCTTC. Translating gives CASSPGQGTYNEQFF.

This clone was seen only once. The rearrangement links TRBV11-2 to TRBJ1-6; possibly TRBD1 for D (5 bases). V dropped 0 bases and J dropped 10 bases, with 13 bases sitting between them. The germline CDR1 and CDR2 sequences are SGHAT and FQNNGV. The CDR3 length is 15 residues. CDR3 amino acids: CASSLDLGGRSPLHF. For the CDR3, the DNA is TGTGCCAGCAGCTTAGATTTGGGGGGTCGGTCACCCCTCCACTTT. Full variable domain (missing parts from reference TRBV11-2 and TRBJ1-6): EAGVAQSPRYKIIEKRQSVAFWCNPISGHATLYWYQQILGQGPKLLIQFQNNGVVDDSQLPKDRFSAERLKGVDSTLKIQPAKLEDSAVYLCASSLDLGGRSPLHFGNGTRLTVT.

This chain connects TRBV7-3 to TRBJ1-5, with D possibly being TRBD1 (5 bases). The V gene lost 7 bases and the J gene lost 4 bases, with 11 bases spanning the gap. The CDR3 runs to 13 residues. Germline-derived CDR1 and CDR2 are SGHTA and FQGTGA. CDR3 nucleotides: TGTGCCAGCACCTCCGGGGGGAATCAGCCCCAGCATTTT. It codes for CASTSGGNQPQHF.

This clone was found a few times. The rearrangement joins TRBV19 to TRBJ1-5, with no clear D. V was clipped by 0 bases and J by 4 bases, with 4 bases between them. This CDR3 is 13 amino acids long. Germline CDR1 and CDR2: LNHDA and SQIVND (reference sequence). CDR3 DNA sequence: TGTGCCAGTAGTATAGACTTGAATCAGCCCCAGCATTTT. It encodes CASSIDLNQPQHF.

The chain is built from TRBV19 and TRBJ2-7, with 12 bases matching TRBD2. The germline V gene encodes CDR1 LNHDA and CDR2 SQIVND (reference sequence). This CDR3 is built from 15 residues. V lost 6 bases and J lost 2; bases outside the gene matches: 5. The CDR3 sequence: CASSPTSGGPYEQYF. Here the CDR3 DNA reads TGTGCCAGTAGCCCTACTAGCGGGGGGCCCTACGAGCAGTACTTC.

This chain connects TRBV2 to TRBJ1-5, with D uncertain. The CDR3 runs to 13 residues. CDR1 is SNHLY, CDR2 FYNNEI, per germline. V gave up 6 bases and J gave up 9 bases, with 15 bases separating them. The CDR3 region has the DNA TGTGCCAGCAGGCCTACAACTTCAGCGCCCCAGCATTTT. This translates into CASRPTTSAPQHF.

V usage is TRBV27 and J usage is TRBJ2-1; no reliable D call. V shed 2 bases and J shed 1 base, with 6 bases lying between them. Germline V gives CDR1 MNHEY, CDR2 SMNVEV (reference sequence). There are 14 residues in the CDR3. The DNA of the CDR3 is TGTGCCAGCAGTTTAGGGGATTCCTACAATGAGCAGTTCTTC. This encodes CASSLGDSYNEQFF.

This sequence joins TRBV2 and TRBJ2-7, with a possible D match to TRBD2 (5 bases). The length of the CDR3 is 9 residues. Germline V lookup: CDR1 SNHLY, CDR2 FYNNEI. Trimming removed 11 bases at V and 6 bases at J, with 8 bases between. The CDR3 DNA follows: TGTGCCGTGGGGAGCGAGCAGTACTTC. Its protein product is CAVGSEQYF.

The V call is TRBV7-2, the J call TRBJ1-1; D might be TRBD1 (6 bases). The V and J ends lost 2 bases and 1 base respectively, with 11 bases between them. The CDR3 loop spans 15 amino acids. Germline-derived CDR1 and CDR2 are SGHTA and FQGNSA. The CDR3 region is CASSLTSDRNTEAFF. Here the CDR3 DNA reads TGTGCCAGCAGCTTAACATCGGACAGGAACACTGAAGCTTTCTTT.

This clone was observed once. The J gene is TRBJ2-7, the V gene TRBV6-5; D remains ambiguous. The V end lost 5 bases, the J end lost 2 bases, and 10 bases lay between the germline ends. CDR3 length equals 13 residues. Germline CDR1 is MNHEY and CDR2 is SVGAGI. CDR3 DNA sequence: TGTGCCAGCAGTACGGACGGAACCTACGAGCAGTACTTC. Its protein product is CASSTDGTYEQYF.

The chain is built from TRBV6-5 and TRBJ2-7, with D perhaps TRBD1 (6 bases). Germline V gives CDR1 MNHEY, CDR2 SVGAGI. This CDR3 region has 14 residues. Trimming took off 6 bases at V and 0 bases at J, with 12 bases between the two ends. The CDR3 region is CASSSGVSSYEQYF. In DNA, the CDR3 is TGTGCCAGCAGCTCAGGGGTCAGCTCCTACGAGCAGTACTTC.

The chain is built from TRBV19 and TRBJ1-5; 7 nucleotides line up with TRBD1. Germline values: CDR1 LNHDA, CDR2 SQIVND (reference sequence). The CDR3 runs 16 residues. J lost 0 bases, V lost 6 bases, and 8 bases had no gene match. The CDR3 bases are TGTGCCAGTAGCAATCGGGGACAGATTAGCAATCAGCCCCAGCATTTT. Protein: CASSNRGQISNQPQHF.

A single count supports this clone. V is TRBV6-5 and J is TRBJ2-1; a weak D match, TRBD1 (6 bases). CDR3 length: 14 residues. Germline values: CDR1 MNHEY, CDR2 SVGAGI. Trimming took 4 bases from V and 5 from J, leaving 12 bases between them. Here the CDR3 DNA reads TGTGCCAGCAGTTCCGCAGGGGTCCACAATGAGCAGTTCTTC. Translation: CASSSAGVHNEQFF.

The chain carries TRBV7-2 and TRBJ2-7; the D gene is possibly TRBD1 (5 bases). V shed 5 bases and J shed 9 bases, with 11 bases lying between them. Germline V lookup: CDR1 SGHTA, CDR2 FQGNSA. The CDR3 covers 11 residues. In DNA form, the CDR3 reads TGTGCCAGCAGCCAGCAGGGTGGGCAGTACTTC. Its translation is CASSQQGGQYF.

The J gene is TRBJ1-5, the V gene TRBV6-6; D gene unclear. Germline CDR1 and CDR2: MNHNY and SVGAGI (reference sequence). Trimming removed 7 bases at V and 4 bases at J, with 8 bases between. The CDR3 covers 12 residues. CDR3 protein: CASTQPNQPQHF. As DNA, the CDR3 is TGTGCCAGCACCCAGCCAAATCAGCCCCAGCATTTT.

CDR3 DNA sequence: TGTGCCAGCAGCAATGGGGACGGCGAAAAACTGTTTTTT. Its translation: CASSNGDGEKLFF. The J gene is TRBJ1-4, the V gene TRBV9; tentative D call: TRBD1 (5 bases). The ends were cut back, 4 bases at V and 8 bases at J, with 12 bases in the middle. Germline loops: CDR1 SGDLS, CDR2 YYNGEE. The CDR3 has 13 amino acids. Full variable domain (missing parts from reference TRBV9 and TRBJ1-4): DSGVTQTPKHLITATGQRVTLRCSPRSGDLSVYWYQQSLDQGLQFLIQYYNGEERAKGNILERFSAQQFPDLHSELNLSSLELGDSALYFCASSNGDGEKLFFGSGTQLSVL.

This chain connects TRBV7-2 to TRBJ1-2; D perhaps matches TRBD1 (5 bases). The CDR3 has 14 amino acids. Germline V lookup: CDR1 SGHTA, CDR2 FQGNSA. V lost 5 bases, J lost 3 bases, and 13 bases lay in between. CDR3 residues: CASSPTGTDYGYTF. The CDR3 DNA is TGTGCCAGCAGCCCCACCGGGACGGACTATGGCTACACCTTC. The variable domain in full, completed from reference TRBV7-2 and TRBJ1-2, reads GAGVSQSPSNKVTEKGKDVELRCDPISGHTALYWYRQSLGQGLEFLIYFQGNSAPDKSGLPSDRFSAERTGGSVSTLTIQRTQQEDSAVYLCASSPTGTDYGYTFGSGTRLTVV.

This sequence joins TRBV6-5 and TRBJ1-1, with D unclear. From germline, CDR1 is MNHEY and CDR2 SVGAGI. V lost 8 bases to trimming and J lost 4 bases, with 8 bases between them. The CDR3 runs 11 residues. CDR3 protein: CASYHGTEAFF. The CDR3 DNA is TGTGCCAGCTACCACGGCACTGAAGCTTTCTTT.

V and J are TRBV4-3 and TRBJ1-2; 7 nucleotides align to TRBD1. The CDR3 consists of 14 residues. CDR1 is LGHNA and CDR2 is YSLEER in the germline V gene. Germline trimming cut 1 base from V and 2 bases from J; bases unmatched to any gene: 1. This chain's CDR3 is CASSQVGGNYGYTF. CDR3 coding DNA: TGCGCCAGCAGCCAAGTAGGGGGCAACTATGGCTACACCTTC.

This sequence joins TRBV23-1 and TRBJ1-6, with D uncertain. TRBV23-1 is recorded as an ORF, its role being uncertain. With 1 base removed from V and 6 bases from J, the gap between germline ends came to 19 bases. The CDR3 totals 18 residues. The CDR3 is CASSQYGPRVDRNSPLHF. The CDR3 coding sequence is TGCGCCAGCAGTCAATATGGGCCCCGGGTTGACCGTAATTCACCCCTCCACTTT.

This clone has more than one count but fewer than ten. This sequence joins TRBV13 and TRBJ2-7; no definite D call. The CDR3 contains 13 residues. CDR1 is PRHDT, CDR2 FYEKMQ, per germline (reference sequence). Trimming took 3 bases from V and 2 from J, leaving 8 bases between them. The CDR3 DNA reads TGTGCCAGCAGCTTTAGTCCCACCTACGAGCAGTACTTC. Translation gives CASSFSPTYEQYF.

This sequence joins TRBV19 and TRBJ1-5, with 9 bases that match TRBD1. The CDR3 sequence is 14 residues long. Unmatched junction bases numbered 3, after V lost 5 bases and J lost 4 bases. CDR1 and CDR2 from the germline V gene are LNHDA and SQIVND (reference sequence). The chain's CDR3 is CASSPDRGNQPQHF. The CDR3 DNA sequence: TGTGCCAGTAGTCCTGACAGGGGGAATCAGCCCCAGCATTTT.

V and J are TRBV14 and TRBJ2-7, with D unresolved. Germline V lookup: CDR1 SGHDN, CDR2 FVKESK. Trimming shortened V by 4 bases and J by 3 bases, and 7 bases separated the two germline ends. The CDR3 totals 12 residues. The DNA of the CDR3 is TGTGCCAGCAGCCGCCCGAACTACGAGCAGTACTTC. Protein: CASSRPNYEQYF.

The gene calls are TRBV7-2 and TRBJ2-5; possibly TRBD1 for D (7 bases). V was clipped by 3 bases and J by 1 base, with 9 bases between them. Germline-derived CDR1 and CDR2 are SGHTA and FQGNSA. The CDR3 is made up of 14 amino acids. The CDR3 here is CASSFQGGQETQYF. CDR3 coding DNA: TGTGCCAGCAGCTTTCAGGGGGGCCAAGAGACCCAGTACTTC.

The chain links TRBV6-6 to TRBJ2-5; possible D gene TRBD1, 6 bases. CDR3 length equals 15 residues. The V and J ends lost 6 bases and 4 bases respectively, with 18 bases between them. Germline CDR1 is MNHNY and CDR2 is SVGAGI (reference sequence). The CDR3 loop reads CASSLSRQAIETQYF. CDR3 bases: TGTGCCAGCAGCCTTAGTCGACAGGCAATAGAGACCCAGTACTTC.

The rearrangement links TRBV4-3 to TRBJ1-6; D unclear. CDR1 is LGHNA, CDR2 YSLEER, per germline. The CDR3 runs to 17 residues. Trimming stripped 1 base from V and 8 bases from J, with 18 bases between. In DNA form, the CDR3 reads TGCGCCAGCAGCCAAGGGGCAGGAGCTAATTCGGATTCACCCCTCCACTTT. Its protein product is CASSQGAGANSDSPLHF.

The CDR3 DNA reads TGTGCCAGCAGCCCCCGCCCGAACACTGAAGCTTTCTTT. Protein: CASSPRPNTEAFF. The V and J genes are TRBV7-6 and TRBJ1-1; D is unclear. This CDR3 region has 13 residues. With 5 bases removed from V and 1 base from J, the gap between germline ends came to 8 bases. In germline, CDR1 is SGHVS, CDR2 FNYEAQ.